The 27 T cell receptor beta chains below all came from one sample that was sequenced in a study of T-cell memory formation after mild COVID-19. MiXCR, run by TCRdb on the 5' RACE reads, gives a single entry per CDR3 protein. The profile covers roughly 370,000 distinct CDR3 sequences, with more than 15% appearing a single time and roughly 21% taken by the ten largest. The specimen sequenced was PBMCs or a T cell subset sorted from them (not recorded which). The source is a man between 18 and 29 years old who had mild COVID-19 (a few samples of this study predate the infection). Cell type and time point are not known.

This rearrangement joins TRBV12-3 or TRBV12-4 to TRBJ1-5; D is uncertain. Trimming took 3 bases from V and 8 from J, leaving 11 bases between them. The CDR3 is 13 amino acids. The DNA for the CDR3 is TGTGCCAGCAGTTTCCTGGGGTTGAAGCCCCAGCATTTT. Its translation is CASSFLGLKPQHF.

Notes on this clonotype: One junction end disagrees with the germline gene, perhaps due to a read error. The chain combines TRBV7-7 with TRBJ2-5; 10 positions agree with TRBD1. Germline CDR1 SSHAT, CDR2 FNYEAQ (reference sequence). The CDR3 is made up of 13 amino acids. CDR3 in DNA: TGTGCTAGCAGCTCGGGACAGGGGCAGACCCAGTACTTC. It codes for CASSSGQGQTQYF.

V is TRBV20-1 and J is TRBJ1-1; D remains ambiguous. The CDR3 is 11 residues long. Germline values: CDR1 DFQATT, CDR2 SNEGSKA (reference sequence). V lost 0 bases and J 2 bases, leaving 1 base between the germline ends. The chain's CDR3 is CSARDNTEAFF. As DNA, the CDR3 is TGCAGTGCTAGAGATAACACTGAAGCTTTCTTT.

This clonotype was counted ten times or more. The chain combines TRBV7-2 with TRBJ2-1; 11 bases fit TRBD2. CDR1 and CDR2 from the germline V gene are SGHTA and FQGNSA. The CDR3 runs 16 residues. V trimming: 3 bases; J trimming: 0 bases; junction bases outside the gene matches: 1. CDR3 in amino acids: CASSLTSGVSYNEQFF. Here the CDR3 DNA reads TGTGCCAGCAGCTTGACTAGCGGGGTCTCCTACAATGAGCAGTTCTTC.

This clonotype was seen many times. V and J are TRBV12-3 or TRBV12-4 and TRBJ2-1; D call uncertain. CDR3 size: 11 residues. The ends were cut back, 3 bases at V and 6 bases at J, with 3 bases in the middle. CDR3: CASSFRNEQFF. In DNA form, the CDR3 reads TGTGCCAGCAGTTTTCGCAATGAGCAGTTCTTC.

Only a few counts were recorded for this clonotype. The chain employs TRBV5-1 and TRBJ2-2; 9 positions agree with TRBD2. The CDR3 extends over 17 amino acids. V shed 5 bases, J shed 7 bases, and the junction held 15 bases outside the gene matches. Germline assignment: CDR1 SGHRS and CDR2 YFSETQ. The CDR3 loop reads CASRPYGLAGTYGELFF. Written as DNA, the CDR3 is TGCGCCAGCAGGCCCTACGGGCTAGCGGGGACATACGGGGAGCTGTTTTTT.

The CDR3 here is CASSRVRLAGGRTDTQYF. CDR3 nucleotide sequence: TGTGCCAGCAGCCGCGTTCGACTAGCGGGGGGCCGCACAGATACGCAGTATTTT. This chain connects TRBV16 to TRBJ2-3; 13 bases map to TRBD2. Germline V gene lookup returns CDR1 KGHSY and CDR2 FQNENV. The CDR3 loop spans 18 amino acids. With V trimmed by 4 bases and J by 1 base, 8 bases remained unmatched.

The chain couples TRBV5-4 to TRBJ2-7, with 8 bases that match TRBD2. Germline values: CDR1 SGHNT, CDR2 YYREEE (reference sequence). The V segment lost 2 bases and the J segment 0 bases; nucleotides outside the gene matches: 1. The length of the CDR3 is 14 residues. The CDR3, as DNA: TGTGCCAGCAGCTTCGGGACTAGCTCCTACGAGCAGTACTTC. Protein: CASSFGTSSYEQYF.

CDR3 protein: CASRKRTDWFGQPQHF. DNA for the CDR3: TGTGCCAGCAGAAAACGGACAGACTGGTTTGGTCAGCCCCAGCATTTT. V usage is TRBV6-2 or TRBV6-3 and J usage is TRBJ1-5; a weak D match, TRBD1 (6 bases). The germline CDR1 and CDR2 sequences are MNHEY and SVGEGT. The V end was cut by 6 bases, the J end by 6 bases, with 21 bases between. The CDR3 totals 16 residues.

This clonotype was counted a few times. The chain is built from TRBV7-9 and TRBJ1-1, with D possibly being TRBD1 (6 bases). This CDR3 comprises 15 residues. V was clipped by 4 bases and J by 0 bases, with 12 bases between them. Per the germline V gene, CDR1 is SEHNR and CDR2 is FQNEAQ (reference sequence). The DNA for the CDR3 is TGTGCCAGCAGCTCGACGGACAGCTTGAACACTGAAGCTTTCTTT. This sequence encodes CASSSTDSLNTEAFF. The full variable domain, in which reference TRBV7-9 and TRBJ1-1 provide the parts outside the CDR3, is DTGVSQNPRHKITKRGQNVTFRCDPISEHNRLYWYRQTLGQGPEFLTYFQNEAQLEKSRLLSDRFSAERPKGSFSTLEIQRTEQGDSAMYLCASSSTDSLNTEAFFGQGTRLTVV.

In its sample, this clonotype was seen a few times. The chain carries TRBV7-9 and TRBJ1-5; no reliable D call. Trimming shortened V by 4 bases and J by 0 bases, and 7 bases separated the two germline ends. This CDR3 is 14 amino acids long. Germline V gene data show CDR1 as SEHNR and CDR2 as FQNEAQ (reference sequence). The CDR3 coding sequence is TGTGCCAGCAGCTCGGCCTATAGCAATCAGCCCCAGCATTTT. Translation: CASSSAYSNQPQHF.

The chain recombines TRBV18 with TRBJ2-1, with D tentatively TRBD2 (6 bases). From germline, CDR1 is KGHSH and CDR2 LQKENI. The CDR3 runs to 13 residues. Trimming took off 6 bases at V and 5 bases at J, with 11 bases between the two ends. The DNA for the CDR3 is TGTGCCAGCTCCGGGACTTCAGACAATGAGCAGTTCTTC. It translates to CASSGTSDNEQFF. The whole variable domain, filled in from reference TRBV18 and TRBJ2-1, reads NAGVMQNPRHLVRRRGQEARLRCSPMKGHSHVYWYRQLPEEGLKFMVYLQKENIIDESGMPKERFSAEFPKEGPSILRIQQVVRGDSAAYFCASSGTSDNEQFFGPGTRLTVL.

This clonotype was observed a handful of times. The rearrangement links TRBV29-1 to TRBJ1-5; unclear D gene. The CDR3 contains 13 residues. CDR1 and CDR2 from the germline V gene are SQVTM and ANQGSEA. The germline V and J ends were trimmed by 1 base and 4 bases, with 8 bases remaining between them. CDR3 coding DNA: TGCAGCGTTGAAGGAGGGAATAATCAGCCCCAGCATTTT. Protein product: CSVEGGNNQPQHF.

This clonotype was seen a few times. The chain uses TRBV5-1 and TRBJ2-6; D is perhaps TRBD1 (5 bases). The CDR3 is 15 amino acids. CDR1 SGHRS and CDR2 YFSETQ come from the germline V gene. V was shortened by 2 bases and J by 4 bases, with 10 bases between the two germline ends. CDR3 coding DNA: TGCGCCAGCAGCTTTAAGGGGTCAGGGGCCAACGTCCTGACTTTC. Translation: CASSFKGSGANVLTF.

The rearrangement uses TRBV7-2 and TRBJ2-3; no reliable D call. The V gene's germline CDR1 is SGHTA and CDR2 FQGNSA. CDR3 length: 14 amino acids. V was cut by 2 bases and J by 1 base, with 7 bases left in between. CDR3 sequence (DNA): TGTGCCAGCAGCTTATACTCCGGCACAGATACGCAGTATTTT. This codes for CASSLYSGTDTQYF. Supplemented by reference TRBV7-2 and TRBJ2-3, the full variable domain reads GAGVSQSPSNKVTEKGKDVELRCDPISGHTALYWYRQSLGQGLEFLIYFQGNSAPDKSGLPSDRFSAERTGGSVSTLTIQRTQQEDSAVYLCASSLYSGTDTQYFGPGTRLTVL.

This clonotype was seen a few times. The J gene is TRBJ2-7, the V gene TRBV7-9; weak D call: TRBD2 (6 bases). Germline values: CDR1 SEHNR, CDR2 FQNEAQ (reference sequence). Between the trimmed V and J ends, which lost 4 bases and 7 bases, there was a span of 14 bases. The CDR3 runs to 13 residues. DNA for the CDR3: TGTGCCAGCAGCTCCCGGGAGAATGGGGAGCAGTACTTC. Residues: CASSSRENGEQYF.

A few counts support this clonotype. The chain has TRBV30 and TRBJ1-6; 7 bases are a match to TRBD1. CDR3 size: 13 residues. After removal of 5 bases from V and 5 bases from J, the junction contained 3 bases not matched to a gene. Germline loops: CDR1 GTSNPN, CDR2 SVGIG (reference sequence). The CDR3 region is CAWEGQNNSPLHF. As DNA, the CDR3 is TGTGCCTGGGAGGGACAGAATAATTCACCCCTCCACTTT. Together with reference TRBV30 and TRBJ1-6, the CDR3 gives the full variable domain: SQTIHQWPATLVQPVGSPLSLECTVEGTSNPNLYWYRQAAGRGLQLLFYSVGIGQISSEVPQNLSASRPQDRQFILSSKKLLLSDSGFYLCAWEGQNNSPLHFGNGTRLTVT.

The chain carries TRBV20-1 and TRBJ2-7, with D possibly being TRBD2 (6 bases). V lost 6 bases and J lost 2, with 17 bases in between. The germline V gene has CDR1 DFQATT and CDR2 SNEGSKA (reference sequence). CDR3 length: 14 residues. Here the CDR3 reads CSAPGLHNPYEQYF. In DNA form, the CDR3 reads TGCAGTGCCCCGGGACTCCACAACCCCTACGAGCAGTACTTC.

This clonotype was counted between two and nine times. V usage is TRBV7-2 and J usage is TRBJ2-4, with no clear D. Germline CDR1 and CDR2: SGHTA and FQGNSA. The CDR3 runs to 17 residues. V was trimmed by 4 bases and J by 1 base, leaving 17 bases between them. The CDR3 reads CASSSKTVVGAKNIQYF. The DNA for the CDR3 is TGTGCCAGCAGCTCGAAGACCGTGGTGGGTGCCAAAAACATTCAGTACTTC.

This clonotype was detected only a few times. The rearrangement uses TRBV29-1 and TRBJ2-5; D is possibly TRBD2 (6 bases). Trimming removed 3 bases from V and 5 bases from J, with 19 bases in between. Germline CDR1 reads SQVTM; CDR2 reads ANQGSEA. CDR3 size: 15 residues. Here the CDR3 reads CSVESALGLRETQYF. The DNA of the CDR3 is TGCAGCGTTGAGTCAGCCCTGGGACTGCGGGAGACCCAGTACTTC.

There are a few counts of this clonotype. This chain links TRBV5-1 with TRBJ2-5, with D uncertain. Germline V gene sequence: CDR1 SGHRS, CDR2 YFSETQ. The CDR3 is 13 residues long. The ends were cut back, 3 bases at V and 5 bases at J, with 11 bases in the middle. In DNA, the CDR3 is TGCGCCAGCAGCTACCCGGACGGGGAGACCCAGTACTTC. Translating it yields CASSYPDGETQYF.

This clonotype was counted many times. The rearrangement uses TRBV6-4 and TRBJ2-1; 12 nucleotides align to TRBD2. The ends lost 0 bases at V and 8 bases at J; junction bases unmatched: 5. The germline V gene has CDR1 MRHNA and CDR2 SNTAGT. The CDR3 covers 16 residues. The CDR3, as DNA: TGTGCCAGCAGTGACTCTCCTAGCGGGGGGGCCGATGAGCAGTTCTTC. Encoded protein: CASSDSPSGGADEQFF.

This clonotype was picked up a small number of times. The chain links TRBV12-3 or TRBV12-4 to TRBJ1-1; D is uncertain. The CDR3 has 12 amino acids. Trimming pared 6 bases from V and 4 bases from J, leaving 9 bases between. CDR3 amino acids: CASRLRVTEAFF. The CDR3 nucleotides are TGTGCCAGCAGATTGAGGGTCACTGAAGCTTTCTTT.

The rearrangement uses TRBV6-6 and TRBJ2-3; TRBD2 agrees at 8 bases. The CDR3 length is 14 residues. V shed 4 bases, J shed 9 bases, and the junction held 9 bases outside the gene matches. The V gene's germline CDR1 is MNHNY and CDR2 SVGAGI (reference sequence). The CDR3 region has the DNA TGTGCCAGCAGTTGGGCCTCCAAGCGGGGGACGCAGTATTTT. Translating it yields CASSWASKRGTQYF.

The chain joins TRBV20-1 to TRBJ2-7, with 10 bases matching TRBD2. The CDR3 sequence is 14 residues long. The J segment lost 3 bases and the V segment lost 3 bases, leaving 5 bases of the junction unmatched. From germline, CDR1 is DFQATT and CDR2 SNEGSKA (reference sequence). The CDR3 sequence is CSARERGGRYEQYF. The CDR3 DNA follows: TGCAGTGCTAGGGAGCGGGGGGGCCGCTACGAGCAGTACTTC.

This clonotype was seen a handful of times. The rearrangement joins TRBV6-1 to TRBJ1-1; D call uncertain. Germline assignment: CDR1 MNHNS and CDR2 SASEGT. Trimming removed 7 bases from V and 2 bases from J, with 23 bases in between. The CDR3 contains 17 residues. The CDR3: CASIIKGTPVRNTEAFF. The CDR3 nucleotides are TGTGCCAGCATTATAAAGGGAACCCCCGTCAGAAACACTGAAGCTTTCTTT.

The CDR3: CASSRRADTEAFF. The CDR3 nucleotides are TGTGCCAGCAGTCGACGGGCGGACACTGAAGCTTTCTTT. This rearrangement joins TRBV6-5 to TRBJ1-1; D not certain. Looked up from germline, CDR1 is MNHEY and CDR2 is SVGAGI. This CDR3 is built from 13 residues. V was clipped by 5 bases and J by 3 bases, with 10 bases between them.